Listed here is a single T cell receptor (beta chain). The antigen is not known. This entry comes from a study of T cell responses to AZD1222 COVID-19 vaccine. CDR3 length equals 18 residues. The germline V gene has CDR1 MNHEY and CDR2 SVGEGT. J was trimmed by 5 bases and V by 3 bases; bases with no gene match: 17. Study-wide results and limits: The donor cohort was predominantly white British with a female majority, and clonal diversity may have been underestimated.

Sequenced by immunoSEQ multiplex PCR; TCRdb stores in-frame clones only, minus some. The profile shows around 130,000 clones, about nine tenths of them singletons. This specimen consisted of peripheral blood, obtained 28 days after the second dose of the MenACWY control vaccine. V is TRBV6-2 or TRBV6-3 and J is TRBJ2-3, with TRBD2 identical over 7 bases. This clonotype originated in an adult who received the MenACWY meningococcal vaccine as a control. CDR3 DNA sequence: TGTGCCAGCAGTTATCCATCCCTCGCAGCGGGAAGGATAGATACGCAGTATTTT. This codes for CASSYPSLAAGRIDTQYF.